This TCR beta chain was found in a study of blood T cell repertoires in COVID-19. Study as a whole: Acute and convalescent COVID-19 specimens originated in the United States, Italy and Spain. In each case, the material was cDNA or gDNA derived from T cells, B-cell-depleted T cells, or PBMCs.

Germline V gene sequence: CDR1 SGHRS, CDR2 YFSETQ. Trimming took 1 base from V and 3 from J; bases not matched to a gene: 3. The CDR3 spans 16 residues. Recruited during active infection, patients (from Seattle) were subsequently followed longitudinally. As handled by the study authors: Reference gene primer amplification in the assay estimated nucleated cell counts. TCRdb's table, derived via immunoSEQ multiplex PCR, lists solely in-frame clones and lacks some. V and J calls plus clone size are reproduced from that table; the DNA served to infer D and trimming. The sample holds 200,000 to 300,000 clones, about nine tenths seen once.

Sequencing was done on a sample of peripheral blood. This sequence was found in a young man with COVID-19, enrolled during active disease. The chain joins TRBV5-1 to TRBJ2-2, with 10 bases that match TRBD2. The CDR3 region is CASSLSGGADTGELFF. CDR3 DNA sequence: TGCGCCAGCAGCTTGAGCGGGGGGGCCGACACCGGGGAGCTGTTTTTT.